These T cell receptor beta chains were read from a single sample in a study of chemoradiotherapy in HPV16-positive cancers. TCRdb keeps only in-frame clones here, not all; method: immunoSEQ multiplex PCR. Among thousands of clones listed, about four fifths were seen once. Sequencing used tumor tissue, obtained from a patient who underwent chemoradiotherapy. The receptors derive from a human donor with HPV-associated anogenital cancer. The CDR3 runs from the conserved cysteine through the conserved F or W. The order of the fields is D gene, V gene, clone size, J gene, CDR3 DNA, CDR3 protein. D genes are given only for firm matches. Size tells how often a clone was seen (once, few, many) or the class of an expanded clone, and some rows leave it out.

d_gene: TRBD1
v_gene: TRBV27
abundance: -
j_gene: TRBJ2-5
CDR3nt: TGTGCCAGCAGTCCAGGACAGGGAAGGGGGGAAGAGACCCAGTACTTC
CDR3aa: CASSPGQGRGEETQYF

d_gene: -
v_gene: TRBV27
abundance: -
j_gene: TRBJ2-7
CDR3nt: TGTGCCAGCAGTCTCCGATCCAGGGGTTACTACGAGCAGTACTTC
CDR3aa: CASSLRSRGYYEQYF

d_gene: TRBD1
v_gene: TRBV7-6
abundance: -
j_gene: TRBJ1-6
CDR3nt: TGTGCCAGCAGCTTAGGGACAGGGAATAATTCACCCCTCCACTTT
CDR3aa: CASSLGTGNNSPLHF

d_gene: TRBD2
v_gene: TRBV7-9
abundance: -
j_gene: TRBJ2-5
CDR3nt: TGTGCCAGCAGCTTCTTGGGACTAGTCTTAAAAGAGACCCAGTACTTC
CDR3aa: CASSFLGLVLKETQYF

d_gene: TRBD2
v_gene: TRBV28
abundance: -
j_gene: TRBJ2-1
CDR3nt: TGTGCCAGCAGTTTAGTGCGGGAGGTCAATGAGCAGTTCTTC
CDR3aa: CASSLVREVNEQFF

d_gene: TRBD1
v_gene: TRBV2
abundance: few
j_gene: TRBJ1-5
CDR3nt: TGTGCCAGCAGCCTGGACCGGGACAGAGAAAATCAGCCCCAGCATTTT
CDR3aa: CASSLDRDRENQPQHF

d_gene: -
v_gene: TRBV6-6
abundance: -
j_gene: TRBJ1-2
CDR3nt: TGTGCCAGCAGTTACTTGACACTCTATGGCTACACCTTC
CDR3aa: CASSYLTLYGYTF

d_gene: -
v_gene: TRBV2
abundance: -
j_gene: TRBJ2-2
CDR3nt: TGTGCCAGCAGTGAATTCGGCGGGGAGCTGTTTTTT
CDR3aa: CASSEFGGELFF

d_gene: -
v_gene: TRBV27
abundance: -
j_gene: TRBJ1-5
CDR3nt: TGTGCCAGCAGTGTCGTATCAGGAGGGCCAAATAGCAATCAGCCCCAGCATTTT
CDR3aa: CASSVVSGGPNSNQPQHF

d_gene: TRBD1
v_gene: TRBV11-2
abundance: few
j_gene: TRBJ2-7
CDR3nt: TGTGCCAGCAGCTTAGATCGTTCCTCCGGGACAGGGGGCTACGAGCAGTACTTC
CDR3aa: CASSLDRSSGTGGYEQYF

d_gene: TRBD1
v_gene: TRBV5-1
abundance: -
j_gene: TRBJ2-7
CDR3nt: TGCGCCAGCAGCTGGAGTTACCCCCGGACAGGAGCCTCCTACGAGCAGTACTTC
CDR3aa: CASSWSYPRTGASYEQYF

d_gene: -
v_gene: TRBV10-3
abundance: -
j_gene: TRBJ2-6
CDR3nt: TGTGCCATCAGTGTCGTTGGGGGCCAAGCTTCTGGGGCCAACGTCCTGACTTTC
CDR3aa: CAISVVGGQASGANVLTF

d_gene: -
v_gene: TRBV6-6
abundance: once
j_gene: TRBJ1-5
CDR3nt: TGTGCCAGCCATCTTAACGGGGGAAATCAGCCCCAGCATTTT
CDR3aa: CASHLNGGNQPQHF

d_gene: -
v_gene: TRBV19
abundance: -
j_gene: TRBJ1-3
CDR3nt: TGTGCCAGTTCAAGTTGGTTGAGCACCATATATTTT
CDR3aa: CASSSWLSTIYF

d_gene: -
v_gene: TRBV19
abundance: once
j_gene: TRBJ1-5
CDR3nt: TGTGCCAGTACTCCGGCACGGGACCTCTCGAATCAGCCCCAGCATTTT
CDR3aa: CASTPARDLSNQPQHF

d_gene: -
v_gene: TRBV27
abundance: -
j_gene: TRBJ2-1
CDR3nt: TGTGCCAGCAGTTTGTGGGGAGGCCACAATGAGCAGTTCTTC
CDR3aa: CASSLWGGHNEQFF

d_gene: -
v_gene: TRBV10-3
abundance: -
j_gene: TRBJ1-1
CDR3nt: TGTGCCATCAGGACGACGGGCTTCGTAGGGACTGAAGCTTTCTTT
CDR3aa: CAIRTTGFVGTEAFF

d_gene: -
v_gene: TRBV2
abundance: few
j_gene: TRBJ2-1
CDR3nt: TGTGCCAGCACCCGAATTGGAGGGGGGGCGTACAATGAGCAGTTCTTC
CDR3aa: CASTRIGGGAYNEQFF

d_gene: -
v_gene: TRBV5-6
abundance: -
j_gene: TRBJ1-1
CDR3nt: TGTGCCAGCAGCTTGGTCCGGGTTAACATGAACACTGAAGCTTTCTTT
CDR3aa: CASSLVRVNMNTEAFF

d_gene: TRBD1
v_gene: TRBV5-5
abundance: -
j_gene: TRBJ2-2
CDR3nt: TGTGCCAGCAGCTCAGGGGGTATAGTGGGTACCGGGGAGCTGTTTTTT
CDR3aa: CASSSGGIVGTGELFF

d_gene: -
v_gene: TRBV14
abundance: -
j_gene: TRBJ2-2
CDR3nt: TGTGCCAGCAGCCAGGACACCGTTGTTGAGGGGGCCGGGGAGCTGTTTTTT
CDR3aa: CASSQDTVVEGAGELFF

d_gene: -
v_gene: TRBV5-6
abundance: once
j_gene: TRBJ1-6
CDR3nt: TGTGCCAGCAGCTTGGGGCAGGGCGGGAATTCACCCCTCCACTTT
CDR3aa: CASSLGQGGNSPLHF

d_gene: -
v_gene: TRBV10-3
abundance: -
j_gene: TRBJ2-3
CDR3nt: TGTGCCATCAGGGACTACTCCACAGATACGCAGTATTTT
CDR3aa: CAIRDYSTDTQYF

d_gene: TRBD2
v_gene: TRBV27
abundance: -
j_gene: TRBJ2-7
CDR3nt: TGTGCCAGCAGCACTACCGGGACTAGCGGCCCACCCCCCTATCCCGAGCAGTACTTC
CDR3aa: CASSTTGTSGPPPYPEQYF

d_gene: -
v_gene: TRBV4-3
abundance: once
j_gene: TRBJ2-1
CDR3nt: TGCGCCAGCAGCCAGAGCCTAGCAGATTACAATGAGCAGTTCTTC
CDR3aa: CASSQSLADYNEQFF

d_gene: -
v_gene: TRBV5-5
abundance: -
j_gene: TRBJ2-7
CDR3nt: TGTGCCAGCAGCTTGACAGGGAAAGCCTACGAGCAGTACTTC
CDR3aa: CASSLTGKAYEQYF

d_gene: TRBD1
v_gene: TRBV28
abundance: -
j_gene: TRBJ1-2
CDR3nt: TGTGCCAGCAGTGGACAGGCAGAGCAGGACTATGGCTACACCTTC
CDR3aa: CASSGQAEQDYGYTF

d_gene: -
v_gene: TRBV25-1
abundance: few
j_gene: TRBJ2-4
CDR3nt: TGTGCCAGCAGTGAATACGGCATTCAGTACTTC
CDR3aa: CASSEYGIQYF

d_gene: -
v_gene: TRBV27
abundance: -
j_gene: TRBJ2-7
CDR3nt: TGTGCCAGTTTCAGGAGGGAGGACGAGCAGTACTTC
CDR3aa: CASFRREDEQYF

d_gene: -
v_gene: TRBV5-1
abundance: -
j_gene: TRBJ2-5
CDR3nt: TGCGCCAGCAGCTTGGCCCCCGCAGGGGACCAAGAGACCCAGTACTTC
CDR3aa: CASSLAPAGDQETQYF

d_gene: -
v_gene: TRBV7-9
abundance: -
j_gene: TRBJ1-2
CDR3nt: TGTGCCAGCACCTTCTTGGATGCGGGAACGTATGGCTACACCTTC
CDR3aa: CASTFLDAGTYGYTF

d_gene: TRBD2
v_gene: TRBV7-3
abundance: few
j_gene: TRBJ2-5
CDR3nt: TGTGCCAGCAGCTTAAGCGGGGGGCACCAAGAGACCCAGTACTTC
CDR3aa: CASSLSGGHQETQYF

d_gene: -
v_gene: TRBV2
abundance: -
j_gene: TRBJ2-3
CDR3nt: TGTGCCAGCAGCCTACAGGGTGTCAAGGATACGCAGTATTTT
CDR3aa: CASSLQGVKDTQYF

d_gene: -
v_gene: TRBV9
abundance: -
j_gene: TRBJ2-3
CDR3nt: TGTGCCAGCAGCGTAGAGGGCGCTAGCACAGATACGCAGTATTTT
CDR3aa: CASSVEGASTDTQYF

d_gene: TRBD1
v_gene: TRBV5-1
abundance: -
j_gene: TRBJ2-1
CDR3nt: TGCGCCAGCAGCTTGGGGACAGGGGACAATGAGCAGTTCTTC
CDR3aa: CASSLGTGDNEQFF

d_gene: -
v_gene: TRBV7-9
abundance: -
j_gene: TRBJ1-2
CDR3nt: TGTGCCAGCAGCTTAGGGGAGTATGGCTACACCTTC
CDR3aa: CASSLGEYGYTF

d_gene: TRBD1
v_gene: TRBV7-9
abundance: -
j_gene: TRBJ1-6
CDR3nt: TGTGCCAGCAGCGTAGGGGGCAGTAATTCACCCCTCCACTTT
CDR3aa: CASSVGGSNSPLHF

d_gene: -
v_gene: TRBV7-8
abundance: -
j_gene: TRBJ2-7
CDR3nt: TGTGCCAGCAGCCATAAGGTGGTCGGGCTAACCTACGAGCAGTACTTC
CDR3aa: CASSHKVVGLTYEQYF